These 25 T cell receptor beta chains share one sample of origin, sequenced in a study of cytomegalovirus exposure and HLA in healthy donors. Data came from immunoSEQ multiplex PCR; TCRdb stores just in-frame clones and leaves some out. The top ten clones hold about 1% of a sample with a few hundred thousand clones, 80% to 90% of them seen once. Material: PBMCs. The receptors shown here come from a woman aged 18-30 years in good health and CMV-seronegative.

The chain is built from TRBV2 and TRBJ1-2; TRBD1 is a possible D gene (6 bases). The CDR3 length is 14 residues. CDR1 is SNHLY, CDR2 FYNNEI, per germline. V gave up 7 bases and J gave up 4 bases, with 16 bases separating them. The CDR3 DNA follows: TGTGCCAGCAACGACAGGATCCTATCCTATGGCTACACCTTC. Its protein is CASNDRILSYGYTF. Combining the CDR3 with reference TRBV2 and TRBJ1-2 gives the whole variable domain EPEVTQTPSHQVTQMGQEVILRCVPISNHLYFYWYRQILGQKVEFLVSFYNNEISEKSEIFDDQFSVERPDGSNFTLKIRSTKLEDSAMYFCASNDRILSYGYTFGSGTRLTVV.

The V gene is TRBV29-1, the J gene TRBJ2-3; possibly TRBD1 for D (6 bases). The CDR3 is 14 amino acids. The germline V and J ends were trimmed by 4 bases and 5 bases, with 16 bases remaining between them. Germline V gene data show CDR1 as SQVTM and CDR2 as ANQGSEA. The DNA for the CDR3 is TGCAGCGTTGGCCCCATCCTACAGGGAGATACGCAGTATTTT. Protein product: CSVGPILQGDTQYF.

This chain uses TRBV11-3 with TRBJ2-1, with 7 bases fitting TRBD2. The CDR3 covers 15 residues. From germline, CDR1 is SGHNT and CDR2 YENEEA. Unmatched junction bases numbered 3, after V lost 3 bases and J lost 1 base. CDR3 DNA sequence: TGTGCCAGCAGCTTGGACGGGAGGTCCTACAATGAGCAGTTCTTC. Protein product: CASSLDGRSYNEQFF.

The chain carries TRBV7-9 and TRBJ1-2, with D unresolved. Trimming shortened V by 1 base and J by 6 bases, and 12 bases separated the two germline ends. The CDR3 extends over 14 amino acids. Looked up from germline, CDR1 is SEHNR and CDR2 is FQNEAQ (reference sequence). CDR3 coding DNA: TGTGCCAGCAGCTTAGAAGAGATAGCAGATGGCTACACCTTC. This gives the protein CASSLEEIADGYTF.

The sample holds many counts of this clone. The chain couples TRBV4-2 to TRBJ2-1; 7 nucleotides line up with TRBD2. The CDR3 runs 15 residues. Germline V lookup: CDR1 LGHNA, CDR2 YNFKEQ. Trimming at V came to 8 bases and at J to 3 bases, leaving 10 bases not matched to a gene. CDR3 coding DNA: TGTGCCAGCCGTGTCGCCCTAGCGGTCTACAATGAGCAGTTCTTC. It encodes CASRVALAVYNEQFF.

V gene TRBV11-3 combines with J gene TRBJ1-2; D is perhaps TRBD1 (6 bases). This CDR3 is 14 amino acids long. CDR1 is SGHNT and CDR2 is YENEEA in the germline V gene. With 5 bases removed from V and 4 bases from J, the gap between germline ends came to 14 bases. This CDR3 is CASSQGPNLYGYTF. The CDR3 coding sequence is TGTGCCAGCAGCCAGGGGCCCAACCTCTATGGCTACACCTTC.

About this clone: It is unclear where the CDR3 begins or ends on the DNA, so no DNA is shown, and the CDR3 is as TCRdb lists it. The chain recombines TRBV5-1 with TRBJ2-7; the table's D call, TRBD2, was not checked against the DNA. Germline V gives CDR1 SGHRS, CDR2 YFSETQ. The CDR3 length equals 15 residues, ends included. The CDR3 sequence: CASSPVAGGNKGEYF.

The CDR3 DNA follows: TGCGCCAGCAGCCCCGGCGGCCTTTATAGCAATCAGCCCCAGCATTTT. Its protein is CASSPGGLYSNQPQHF. This chain joins TRBV5-1 and TRBJ1-5, with unresolved D. The CDR3 consists of 16 residues. Trimming took 4 bases from V and 0 from J, leaving 14 bases between them. The germline gives CDR1 SGHRS, CDR2 YFSETQ.

CDR3 nucleotide sequence: TGTGCCAGCAGTTCGGGACTAGCGGGGCGCTACGAGCAGTACTTC. Translated, it gives CASSSGLAGRYEQYF. The chain is built from TRBV27 and TRBJ2-7, with 13 nucleotides matching TRBD2. The CDR3 is made up of 15 amino acids. The ends lost 4 bases at V and 3 bases at J; junction bases unmatched: 3. CDR1 and CDR2 from the germline V gene are MNHEY and SMNVEV (reference sequence).

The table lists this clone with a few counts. CDR3 in amino acids: CSTEPALTDSRDYGYTF. The CDR3 region has the DNA TGCAGCACCGAACCCGCTTTGACAGACAGCAGAGACTATGGCTACACCTTC. The chain uses TRBV29-1 and TRBJ1-2, with D perhaps matching TRBD1 (5 bases). The CDR3 has 17 amino acids. Germline loops: CDR1 SQVTM, CDR2 ANQGSEA. V dropped 8 bases and J dropped 3 bases, with 28 bases sitting between them.

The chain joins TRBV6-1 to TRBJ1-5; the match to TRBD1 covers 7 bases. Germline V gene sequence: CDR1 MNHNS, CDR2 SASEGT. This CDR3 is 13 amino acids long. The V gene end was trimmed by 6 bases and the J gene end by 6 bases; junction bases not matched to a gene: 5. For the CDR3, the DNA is TGTGCCAGCAGAGAACAGGGGAGTCAGCCCCAGCATTTT. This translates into CASREQGSQPQHF.

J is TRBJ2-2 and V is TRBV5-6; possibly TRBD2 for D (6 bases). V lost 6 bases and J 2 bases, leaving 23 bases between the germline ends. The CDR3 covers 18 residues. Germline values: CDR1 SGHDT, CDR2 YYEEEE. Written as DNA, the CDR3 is TGTGCCAGCACCAAATTCTATGCCCCGGGACTTAACACCGGGGAGCTGTTTTTT. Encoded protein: CASTKFYAPGLNTGELFF.

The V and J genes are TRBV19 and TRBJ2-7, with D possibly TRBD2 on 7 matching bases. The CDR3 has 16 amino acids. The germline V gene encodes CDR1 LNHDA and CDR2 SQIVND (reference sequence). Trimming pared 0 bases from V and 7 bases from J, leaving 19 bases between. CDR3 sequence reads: CASSIDLQARGGEQYF. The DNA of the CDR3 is TGTGCCAGTAGTATAGATCTACAGGCCAGGGGAGGGGAGCAGTACTTC.

CDR3 sequence (DNA): TGTGCCAGCAGCACAGGGAATCAAGGGAACACTGAAGCTTTCTTT. Residues: CASSTGNQGNTEAFF. The chain carries TRBV6-4 and TRBJ1-1, with D possibly TRBD1 on 6 matching bases. The CDR3 length is 15 residues. The V end lost 6 bases, the J end lost 1 base, and 15 bases lay between the germline ends. Per germline, CDR1 MRHNA and CDR2 SNTAGT.

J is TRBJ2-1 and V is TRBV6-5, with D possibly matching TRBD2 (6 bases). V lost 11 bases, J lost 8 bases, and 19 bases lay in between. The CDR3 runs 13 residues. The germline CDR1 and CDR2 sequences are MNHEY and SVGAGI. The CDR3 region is CAARASAGDEQFF. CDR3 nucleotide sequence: TGTGCCGCCAGGGCTAGCGCTGGGGATGAGCAGTTCTTC.

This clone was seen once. The CDR3 nucleotides read TGCGCCAGCAGCCAAGATAGGCAGGTAGCCAAAAACATTCAGTACTTC. It translates to CASSQDRQVAKNIQYF. The chain joins TRBV4-3 to TRBJ2-4; no reliable D call. The CDR3 spans 16 residues. The V gene's germline CDR1 is LGHNA and CDR2 YSLEER. V lost 0 bases, J lost 0 bases, and 9 bases lay in between.

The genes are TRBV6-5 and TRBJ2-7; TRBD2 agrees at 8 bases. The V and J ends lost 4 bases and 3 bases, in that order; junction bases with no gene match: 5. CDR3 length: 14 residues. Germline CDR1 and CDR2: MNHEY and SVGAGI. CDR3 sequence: CASSSSGSGYEQYF. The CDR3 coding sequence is TGTGCCAGCAGTTCTAGCGGGTCCGGCTACGAGCAGTACTTC.

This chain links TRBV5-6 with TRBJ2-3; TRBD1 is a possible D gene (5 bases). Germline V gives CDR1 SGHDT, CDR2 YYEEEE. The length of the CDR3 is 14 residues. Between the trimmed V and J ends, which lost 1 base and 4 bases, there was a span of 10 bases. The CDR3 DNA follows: TGTGCCAGCAGCTTGAGACAGAGATCAGATACGCAGTATTTT. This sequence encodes CASSLRQRSDTQYF.

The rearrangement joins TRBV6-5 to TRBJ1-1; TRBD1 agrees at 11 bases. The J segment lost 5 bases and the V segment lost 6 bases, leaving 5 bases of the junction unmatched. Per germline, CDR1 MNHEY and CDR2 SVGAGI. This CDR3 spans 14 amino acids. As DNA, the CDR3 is TGTGCCAGCAGGCGGGGACAGGGGGTAACTGAAGCTTTCTTT. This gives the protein CASRRGQGVTEAFF.

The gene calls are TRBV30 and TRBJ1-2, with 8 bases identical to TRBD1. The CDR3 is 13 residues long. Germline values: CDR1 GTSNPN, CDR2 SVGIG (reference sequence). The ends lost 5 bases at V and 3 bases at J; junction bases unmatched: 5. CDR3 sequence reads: CAWGQGAYYGYTF. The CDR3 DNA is TGTGCCTGGGGACAGGGTGCGTACTATGGCTACACCTTC.

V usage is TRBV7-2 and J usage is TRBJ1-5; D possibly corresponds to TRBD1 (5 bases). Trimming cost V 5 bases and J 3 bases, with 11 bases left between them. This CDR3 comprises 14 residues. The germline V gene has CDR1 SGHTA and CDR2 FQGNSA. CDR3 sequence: CASSPQASNQPQHF. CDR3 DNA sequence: TGTGCCAGCAGCCCACAGGCATCCAATCAGCCCCAGCATTTT.

CDR3 amino acids: CASSTSSYEQYF. CDR3 DNA: TGTGCCAGCAGCACGAGCTCCTACGAGCAGTACTTC. The chain joins TRBV7-2 to TRBJ2-7; D not resolved. Trimming removed 5 bases at V and 0 bases at J, with 5 bases between. The CDR3 is 12 residues long. Germline V lookup: CDR1 SGHTA, CDR2 FQGNSA. The full variable domain, in which reference TRBV7-2 and TRBJ2-7 provide the parts outside the CDR3, is GAGVSQSPSNKVTEKGKDVELRCDPISGHTALYWYRQSLGQGLEFLIYFQGNSAPDKSGLPSDRFSAERTGGSVSTLTIQRTQQEDSAVYLCASSTSSYEQYFGPGTRLTVT.

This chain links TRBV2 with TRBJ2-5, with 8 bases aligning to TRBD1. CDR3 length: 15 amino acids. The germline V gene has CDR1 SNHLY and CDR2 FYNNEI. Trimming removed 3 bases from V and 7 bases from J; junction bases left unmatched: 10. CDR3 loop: CASSETGAAGRTQYF. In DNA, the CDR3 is TGTGCCAGCAGTGAGACAGGGGCGGCGGGTAGGACCCAGTACTTC.

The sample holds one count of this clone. DNA of the CDR3: TGTGCCAGCATAAACCGACAGGGCGCGAAGACTGAAGCTTTCTTT. This gives the protein CASINRQGAKTEAFF. This rearrangement joins TRBV28 to TRBJ1-1; the match to TRBD1 covers 7 bases. Germline V gene data show CDR1 as MDHEN and CDR2 as SYDVKM. The CDR3 loop spans 15 amino acids. Trimming at V came to 7 bases and at J to 5 bases, leaving 13 bases not matched to a gene.

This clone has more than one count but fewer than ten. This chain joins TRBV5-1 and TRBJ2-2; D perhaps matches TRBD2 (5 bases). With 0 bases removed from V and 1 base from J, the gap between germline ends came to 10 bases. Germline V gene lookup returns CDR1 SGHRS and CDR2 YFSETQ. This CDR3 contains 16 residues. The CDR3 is CASSLGPGGNTGELFF. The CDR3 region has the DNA TGCGCCAGCAGCTTGGGGCCAGGAGGGAACACCGGGGAGCTGTTTTTT. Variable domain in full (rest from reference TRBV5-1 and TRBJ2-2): KAGVTQTPRYLIKTRGQQVTLSCSPISGHRSVSWYQQTPGQGLQFLFEYFSETQRNKGNFPGRFSGRQFSNSRSEMNVSTLELGDSALYLCASSLGPGGNTGELFFGEGSRLTVL.